This passage covers 31 T cell receptor beta chains from one sample sequenced in a study of shared clonotypes between healthy human individuals. Using immunoSEQ multiplex PCR, the repertoire was profiled, and TCRdb retains in-frame clones only, with some absent. This sample carries some 2,500,000 clones, 93% of them seen once, and the ten largest clones take about 0.38%. Sequencing was performed on naive CD4+ T cells from PBMCs. Subset reported: CD45RA+ positively selected. These receptors were obtained from a man between 18 and 29 years old in good health. Some clones in this sample may be carry-over from other donors' samples.

In this sample, this clone turned up once. The chain carries TRBV5-1 and TRBJ1-3; tentative D call: TRBD1 (5 bases). CDR3 length: 16 amino acids. Trimming shortened V by 0 bases and J by 4 bases, and 14 bases separated the two germline ends. Germline assignment: CDR1 SGHRS and CDR2 YFSETQ. CDR3 sequence reads: CASSLVPGEGGNTIYF. CDR3 coding DNA: TGCGCCAGCAGCTTGGTCCCGGGCGAGGGGGGAAACACCATATATTTT.

V usage is TRBV28 and J usage is TRBJ2-3; 10 bases are a match to TRBD1. Germline V gives CDR1 MDHEN, CDR2 SYDVKM. V was clipped by 8 bases and J by 3 bases; unmatched bases: 8. CDR3 length: 15 residues. The CDR3 DNA reads TGTGCCAGCTATACGGACAGGGGGACAACAGATACGCAGTATTTT. Amino acid sequence: CASYTDRGTTDTQYF.

The chain has TRBV5-4 and TRBJ2-1; D might be TRBD2 (6 bases). CDR3 size: 17 residues. V shed 4 bases and J shed 12 bases, with 29 bases lying between them. Germline V gene sequence: CDR1 SGHNT, CDR2 YYREEE (reference sequence). The chain's CDR3 is CASSAGPTGEAGSGQFF. CDR3 in DNA: TGTGCCAGCAGCGCGGGGCCTACGGGAGAAGCAGGATCAGGGCAGTTCTTC.

This clone was detected only a few times. The V call is TRBV2, the J call TRBJ2-7; no firm D call. CDR1 and CDR2 from the germline V gene are SNHLY and FYNNEI. With 0 bases removed from V and 4 bases from J, the gap between germline ends came to 7 bases. The CDR3 sequence is 13 residues long. This CDR3 is CASSEALRYEQYF. In DNA, the CDR3 is TGTGCCAGCAGTGAAGCGCTGAGGTACGAGCAGTACTTC.

With regard to this clone: Other DNA sequences of this sample code for an identical CDR3. The V call is TRBV7-2, the J call TRBJ2-7; D uncertain. V lost 2 bases, J lost 3 bases, and 11 bases lay in between. Germline V lookup: CDR1 SGHTA, CDR2 FQGNSA. The CDR3 sequence is 14 residues long. The CDR3 nucleotides read TGTGCCAGCAGCTTAATCGGATCTAGCTACGAGCAGTACTTC. This translates into CASSLIGSSYEQYF.

The chain employs TRBV7-2 and TRBJ2-3, with 13 bases identical to TRBD2. The length of the CDR3 is 17 residues. V gave up 5 bases and J gave up 3 bases; unmatched junction bases: 8. Germline V lookup: CDR1 SGHTA, CDR2 FQGNSA. This CDR3 is CASSLRLAGGTTDTQYF. The CDR3 nucleotides are TGTGCCAGCAGCCTGAGACTAGCGGGAGGAACGACAGATACGCAGTATTTT. The whole variable domain, remainder taken from reference TRBV7-2 and TRBJ2-3, is GAGVSQSPSNKVTEKGKDVELRCDPISGHTALYWYRQSLGQGLEFLIYFQGNSAPDKSGLPSDRFSAERTGGSVSTLTIQRTQQEDSAVYLCASSLRLAGGTTDTQYFGPGTRLTVL.

The chain employs TRBV29-1 and TRBJ2-1; D remains ambiguous. The V end lost 7 bases, the J end lost 4 bases, and 14 bases lay between the germline ends. The CDR3 has 13 residues. The germline gives CDR1 SQVTM, CDR2 ANQGSEA. CDR3 region: CSAEDQTYNEQFF. CDR3 bases: TGCAGCGCCGAGGACCAAACTTACAATGAGCAGTTCTTC.

V is TRBV6-5 and J is TRBJ1-6; 9 positions agree with TRBD1. Germline CDR1 reads MNHEY; CDR2 reads SVGAGI. The CDR3 is made up of 14 amino acids. V shed 6 bases, J shed 9 bases, and the junction held 6 bases outside the gene matches. This CDR3 is CASSSGTGSSPLHF. The CDR3 DNA reads TGTGCCAGCAGCTCCGGGACAGGGAGTTCACCCCTCCACTTT.

The chain's CDR3 is CASSFGLTSGRKQETQYF. The CDR3 DNA reads TGTGCCAGCAGTTTCGGCCTGACTAGCGGGAGGAAACAAGAGACCCAGTACTTC. This chain connects TRBV28 to TRBJ2-5, with TRBD2 identical over 13 bases. The germline CDR1 and CDR2 sequences are MDHEN and SYDVKM. V was pared by 3 bases and J by 2 bases, with 9 bases of the junction left unmatched. The length of the CDR3 is 18 residues.

The V call is TRBV5-1, the J call TRBJ1-1; 7 bases align to TRBD1. V was pared by 1 base and J by 3 bases, with 12 bases of the junction left unmatched. This CDR3 has 17 amino acids. Germline CDR1 is SGHRS and CDR2 is YFSETQ. Written as DNA, the CDR3 is TGCGCCAGCAGCTTGTTACCAGGGGGGACAGTCTACACTGAAGCTTTCTTT. Translating it yields CASSLLPGGTVYTEAFF. Based on the CDR3 plus reference TRBV5-1 and TRBJ1-1, the full variable domain is KAGVTQTPRYLIKTRGQQVTLSCSPISGHRSVSWYQQTPGQGLQFLFEYFSETQRNKGNFPGRFSGRQFSNSRSEMNVSTLELGDSALYLCASSLLPGGTVYTEAFFGQGTRLTVV.

The genes are TRBV28 and TRBJ1-3; a possible D gene is TRBD1 (5 bases). CDR1 and CDR2 from the germline V gene are MDHEN and SYDVKM. This CDR3 has 15 residues. The V gene lost 4 bases and the J gene lost 2 bases, with 12 bases spanning the gap. Here the CDR3 DNA reads TGTGCCAGCAGTTCCCGCGGGGGTACTGGAAACACCATATATTTT. It yields the protein CASSSRGGTGNTIYF.

The V call is TRBV4-1, the J call TRBJ1-5, with D unclear. The CDR3 is 14 residues long. Germline-derived CDR1 and CDR2 are MGHRA and YSYEKL. Between the trimmed V and J ends, which lost 0 bases and 4 bases, there was a span of 7 bases. This CDR3 is CASSQDELNQPQHF. The CDR3 coding sequence is TGCGCCAGCAGCCAAGATGAGCTTAATCAGCCCCAGCATTTT.

In this sample, this clone turned up once. This CDR3 is CASSLDPGEETQYF. Here the CDR3 DNA reads TGCGCCAGCAGCTTGGACCCAGGGGAGGAGACCCAGTACTTC. The J gene is TRBJ2-5, the V gene TRBV5-1; D is possibly TRBD1 (6 bases). The V gene's germline CDR1 is SGHRS and CDR2 YFSETQ. The CDR3 spans 14 residues. Trimming shortened V by 0 bases and J by 5 bases, and 11 bases separated the two germline ends.

Written as DNA, the CDR3 is TGCAGCGAGAAGGGGACAGGGGGAGATACGCAGTATTTT. It is translated as CSEKGTGGDTQYF. The chain recombines TRBV29-1 with TRBJ2-3, with 11 bases aligning to TRBD1. V lost 7 bases, J lost 5 bases, and 5 bases stayed unmatched. The CDR3 is 13 residues long. Germline lookup yields CDR1 SQVTM and CDR2 ANQGSEA.

Note on this clone: Additional DNA sequences in this sample encode the identical CDR3. V and J are TRBV7-2 and TRBJ1-3, with D uncertain. The CDR3 length is 14 residues. V lost 3 bases and J lost 0, with 6 bases in between. Germline CDR1 is SGHTA and CDR2 is FQGNSA. The CDR3 reads CASSFSISGNTIYF. CDR3 bases: TGTGCCAGCAGCTTTTCGATCTCTGGAAACACCATATATTTT.

The chain recombines TRBV18 with TRBJ1-2, with a weak D call TRBD1 (5 bases). The V gene lost 3 bases and the J gene lost 4 bases, with 15 bases spanning the gap. CDR1 and CDR2 (germline): KGHSH, LQKENI. The CDR3 runs to 15 residues. CDR3 nucleotides: TGTGCCAGCTCACCCCTGGGGACTAACCCCTATGGCTACACCTTC. Translation: CASSPLGTNPYGYTF.

This clone came up once. The CDR3 protein is CASSLHGQGTEAFF. CDR3 coding DNA: TGTGCCAGCAGCTTACACGGACAGGGGACTGAAGCTTTCTTT. The rearrangement links TRBV7-3 to TRBJ1-1; 9 nucleotides agree with TRBD1. J gave up 5 bases and V 2 bases, and 3 bases lay outside the gene matches. The germline V gene encodes CDR1 SGHTA and CDR2 FQGTGA. The CDR3 has 14 residues.

The chain recombines TRBV19 with TRBJ2-5; D is possibly TRBD1 or TRBD2 (5 bases each). Germline V gene data show CDR1 as LNHDA and CDR2 as SQIVND (reference sequence). The CDR3 is made up of 13 amino acids. V was cut by 6 bases and J by 4 bases, with 12 bases left in between. The CDR3 DNA reads as TGTGCCAGTAGCCGCCGGGACGCAGAGACCCAGTACTTC. Its translation: CASSRRDAETQYF. The full variable domain, with the rest looked up from reference TRBV19 and TRBJ2-5, is DGGITQSPKYLFRKEGQNVTLSCEQNLNHDAMYWYRQDPGQGLRLIYYSQIVNDFQKGDIAEGYSVSREKKESFPLTVTSAQKNPTAFYLCASSRRDAETQYFGPGTRLLVL.

The J gene is TRBJ2-5, the V gene TRBV28, with 9 bases aligning to TRBD1. The length of the CDR3 is 17 residues. J gave up 4 bases and V 6 bases, and 15 bases lay outside the gene matches. Germline CDR1 MDHEN, CDR2 SYDVKM. CDR3 sequence reads: CASRYTEGQGEGETQYF. Here the CDR3 DNA reads TGTGCCAGCAGATACACCGAGGGACAGGGCGAGGGAGAGACCCAGTACTTC.

The chain combines TRBV6-1 with TRBJ2-1, with TRBD2 matching over 7 bases. CDR1 is MNHNS, CDR2 SASEGT, per germline. CDR3 length: 15 amino acids. The ends lost 4 bases at V and 6 bases at J; junction bases unmatched: 9. The CDR3 sequence: CASSGGLLSVNEQFF. The CDR3 DNA reads as TGTGCCAGCAGTGGGGGACTATTGAGCGTCAATGAGCAGTTCTTC.

The V and J genes are TRBV27 and TRBJ1-2; D call uncertain. The V end lost 0 bases, the J end lost 1 base, and 6 bases lay between the germline ends. Germline CDR1 MNHEY, CDR2 SMNVEV (reference sequence). The CDR3 has 14 residues. The CDR3 reads CASSLSGSNYGYTF. As DNA, the CDR3 is TGTGCCAGCAGTTTATCGGGCAGTAACTATGGCTACACCTTC.

The chain recombines TRBV18 with TRBJ2-7; 7 bases align to TRBD2. With 3 bases clipped from V and 0 bases from J, the junction kept 5 bases outside the gene matches. This CDR3 is 15 amino acids long. Germline CDR1 reads KGHSH; CDR2 reads LQKENI. The CDR3 is CASSPKTSHSYEQYF. DNA for the CDR3: TGTGCCAGCTCACCCAAGACTAGCCACTCCTACGAGCAGTACTTC.

The chain employs TRBV6-6 and TRBJ2-5, with 11 bases identical to TRBD1. The V segment lost 4 bases and the J segment 5 bases; nucleotides outside the gene matches: 6. From germline, CDR1 is MNHNY and CDR2 SVGAGI (reference sequence). The CDR3 totals 15 residues. CDR3 in DNA: TGTGCCAGCAGTTTCCCGGGACAGGGGGTGGAGACCCAGTACTTC. Encoded protein: CASSFPGQGVETQYF.

The chain uses TRBV27 and TRBJ2-4; D might be TRBD1 or TRBD2, each matching 5 bases. V was trimmed by 3 bases and J by 4 bases, leaving 10 bases between them. CDR3 length: 14 amino acids. Per germline, CDR1 MNHEY and CDR2 SMNVEV (reference sequence). The CDR3 protein is CASSFFGTKNIQYF. Here the CDR3 DNA reads TGTGCCAGCAGTTTCTTTGGGACGAAAAACATTCAGTACTTC.

The rearrangement joins TRBV6-1 to TRBJ2-3, with 7 bases aligning to TRBD1. CDR3 length: 15 amino acids. Germline CDR1 MNHNS, CDR2 SASEGT. V was clipped by 7 bases and J by 0 bases; unmatched bases: 7. CDR3 bases: TGTGCCAGCACCCCAAAACAGGGGAGCACAGATACGCAGTATTTT. Protein product: CASTPKQGSTDTQYF.

The chain couples TRBV18 to TRBJ2-7; D may be TRBD2 (5 bases). The CDR3 has 14 residues. V was cut by 5 bases and J by 2 bases, with 13 bases left in between. CDR1 KGHSH and CDR2 LQKENI come from the germline V gene. The CDR3 region is CASSNKGGTYEQYF. CDR3 DNA: TGTGCCAGCTCAAATAAAGGAGGTACCTACGAGCAGTACTTC. Full variable domain (outside the CDR3, taken from reference TRBV18 and TRBJ2-7): NAGVMQNPRHLVRRRGQEARLRCSPMKGHSHVYWYRQLPEEGLKFMVYLQKENIIDESGMPKERFSAEFPKEGPSILRIQQVVRGDSAAYFCASSNKGGTYEQYFGPGTRLTVT.

Turning to this clone: The same CDR3 can be traced to other DNA sequences in this sample. The chain is built from TRBV5-4 and TRBJ2-7; 9 bases fit TRBD1. CDR1 and CDR2 from the germline V gene are SGHNT and YYREEE (reference sequence). This CDR3 is built from 14 residues. Unmatched junction bases numbered 10, after V lost 5 bases and J lost 7 bases. In DNA form, the CDR3 reads TGTGCCAGCAGAGGAGACAGGGGGGCGAGAGAGCAGTACTTC. Protein sequence: CASRGDRGAREQYF.

The chain couples TRBV9 to TRBJ2-2; D gene ambiguous. Trimming cost V 1 base and J 1 base, with 14 bases left between them. Germline V gene sequence: CDR1 SGDLS, CDR2 YYNGEE. The CDR3 is 17 amino acids. The CDR3 spells CASSVPGGSLNTGELFF. DNA for the CDR3: TGTGCCAGCAGCGTACCGGGCGGCAGTCTGAACACCGGGGAGCTGTTTTTT.

This rearrangement joins TRBV11-3 to TRBJ2-1; 7 bases are shared with TRBD1. This CDR3 has 14 amino acids. The germline V gene encodes CDR1 SGHNT and CDR2 YENEEA. The J segment lost 4 bases and the V segment lost 5 bases, leaving 5 bases of the junction unmatched. CDR3 sequence reads: CASSRGQQYNEQFF. CDR3 coding DNA: TGTGCCAGCAGCCGGGGACAGCAATACAATGAGCAGTTCTTC.

J is TRBJ1-1 and V is TRBV5-1; TRBD1 is a possible D gene (5 bases). V gave up 0 bases and J gave up 5 bases, with 11 bases separating them. The CDR3 is 14 amino acids. Germline values: CDR1 SGHRS, CDR2 YFSETQ. DNA for the CDR3: TGCGCCAGCAGCTTGGCAGTCTGGGGGACTGAAGCTTTCTTT. It specifies CASSLAVWGTEAFF.

The V call is TRBV30, the J call TRBJ2-7; D is undetermined. V lost 0 bases, J lost 1 base, and 10 bases lay in between. This CDR3 has 14 amino acids. Germline V gene lookup returns CDR1 GTSNPN and CDR2 SVGIG (reference sequence). This CDR3 reads CAWSVLRLSYEQYF. The CDR3 nucleotides are TGTGCCTGGAGTGTACTTAGGTTGTCCTACGAGCAGTACTTC.